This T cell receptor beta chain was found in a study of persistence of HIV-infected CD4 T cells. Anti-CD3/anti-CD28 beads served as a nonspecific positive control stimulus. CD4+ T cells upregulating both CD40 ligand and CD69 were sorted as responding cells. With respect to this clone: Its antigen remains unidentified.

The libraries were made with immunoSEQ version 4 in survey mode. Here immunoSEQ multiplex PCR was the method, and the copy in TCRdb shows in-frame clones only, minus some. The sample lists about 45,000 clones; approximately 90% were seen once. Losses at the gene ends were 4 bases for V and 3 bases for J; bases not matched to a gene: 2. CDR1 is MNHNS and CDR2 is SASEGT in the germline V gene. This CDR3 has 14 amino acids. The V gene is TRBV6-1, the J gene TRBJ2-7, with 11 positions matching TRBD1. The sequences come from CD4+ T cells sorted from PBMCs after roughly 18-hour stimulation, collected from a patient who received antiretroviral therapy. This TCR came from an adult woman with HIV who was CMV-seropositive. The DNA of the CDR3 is TGTGCCAGCAGTGCCGGGACAGGGGGCTACGAGCAGTACTTC. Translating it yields CASSAGTGGYEQYF.